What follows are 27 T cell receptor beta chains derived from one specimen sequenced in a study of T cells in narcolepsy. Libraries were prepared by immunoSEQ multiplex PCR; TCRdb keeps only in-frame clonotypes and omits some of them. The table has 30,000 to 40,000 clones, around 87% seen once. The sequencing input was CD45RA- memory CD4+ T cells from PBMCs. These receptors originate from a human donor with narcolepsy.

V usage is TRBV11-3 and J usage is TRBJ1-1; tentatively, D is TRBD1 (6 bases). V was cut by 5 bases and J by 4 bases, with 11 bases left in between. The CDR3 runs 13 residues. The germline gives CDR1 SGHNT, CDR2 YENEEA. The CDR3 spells CASSQGFGTEAFF. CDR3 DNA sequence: TGTGCCAGCAGCCAGGGGTTTGGCACTGAAGCTTTCTTT.

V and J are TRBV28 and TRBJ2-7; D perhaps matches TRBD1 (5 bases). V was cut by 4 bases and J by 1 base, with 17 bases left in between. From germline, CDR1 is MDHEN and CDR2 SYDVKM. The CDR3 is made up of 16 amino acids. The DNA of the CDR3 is TGTGCCAGCAGTTCGGTCGCAGCAAGGGGTTCCTACGAGCAGTACTTC. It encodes CASSSVAARGSYEQYF.

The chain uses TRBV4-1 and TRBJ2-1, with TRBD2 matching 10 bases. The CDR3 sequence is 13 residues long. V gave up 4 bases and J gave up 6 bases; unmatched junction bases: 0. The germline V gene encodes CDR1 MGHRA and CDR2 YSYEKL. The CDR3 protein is CASSLAGGNEQFF. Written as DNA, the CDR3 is TGCGCCAGCAGCCTAGCGGGAGGCAATGAGCAGTTCTTC.

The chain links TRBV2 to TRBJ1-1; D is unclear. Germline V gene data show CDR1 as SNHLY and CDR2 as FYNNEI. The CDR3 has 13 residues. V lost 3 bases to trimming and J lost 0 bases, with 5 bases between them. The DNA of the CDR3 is TGTGCCAGCAGTGATCGACTGAACACTGAAGCTTTCTTT. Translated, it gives CASSDRLNTEAFF.

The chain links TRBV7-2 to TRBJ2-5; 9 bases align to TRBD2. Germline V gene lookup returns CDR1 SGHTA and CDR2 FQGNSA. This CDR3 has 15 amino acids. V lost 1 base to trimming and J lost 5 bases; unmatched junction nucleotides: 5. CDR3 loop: CASSLGAGGLETQYF. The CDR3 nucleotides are TGTGCCAGCAGCTTAGGAGCGGGGGGCCTTGAGACCCAGTACTTC.

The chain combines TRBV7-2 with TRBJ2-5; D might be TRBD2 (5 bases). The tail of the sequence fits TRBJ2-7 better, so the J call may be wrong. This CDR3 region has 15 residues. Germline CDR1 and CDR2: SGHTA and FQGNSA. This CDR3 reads CASSSSRTRGSEQYF. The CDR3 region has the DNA TGTGCCAGCAGCTCATCCAGAACTCGGGGAAGCGAGCAGTACTTC.

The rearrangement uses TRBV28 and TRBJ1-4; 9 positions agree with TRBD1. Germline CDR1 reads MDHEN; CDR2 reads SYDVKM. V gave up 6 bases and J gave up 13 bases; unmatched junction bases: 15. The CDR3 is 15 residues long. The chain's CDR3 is CASRYITGQGRGLFF. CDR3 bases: TGTGCCAGCAGATACATAACCGGACAGGGGAGGGGACTGTTTTTT.

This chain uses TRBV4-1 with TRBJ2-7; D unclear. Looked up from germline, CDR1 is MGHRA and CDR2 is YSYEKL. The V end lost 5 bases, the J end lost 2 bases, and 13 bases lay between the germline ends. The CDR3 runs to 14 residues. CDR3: CASSTYGRAYEQYF. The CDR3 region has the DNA TGCGCCAGCAGCACCTACGGTAGGGCCTACGAGCAGTACTTC.

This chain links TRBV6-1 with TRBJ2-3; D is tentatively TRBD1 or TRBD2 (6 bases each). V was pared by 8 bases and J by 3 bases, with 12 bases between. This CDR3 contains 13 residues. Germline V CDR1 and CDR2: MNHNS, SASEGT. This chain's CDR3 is CASRGLSTDTQYF. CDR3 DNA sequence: TGTGCCAGCCGGGGGCTATCAACAGATACGCAGTATTTT.

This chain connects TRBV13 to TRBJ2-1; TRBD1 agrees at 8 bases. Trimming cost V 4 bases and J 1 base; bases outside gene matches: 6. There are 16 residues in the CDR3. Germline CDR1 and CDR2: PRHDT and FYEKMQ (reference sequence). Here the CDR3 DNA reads TGTGCCAGCAGCTCCGGGACAGGAGATTCCTACAATGAGCAGTTCTTC. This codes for CASSSGTGDSYNEQFF.

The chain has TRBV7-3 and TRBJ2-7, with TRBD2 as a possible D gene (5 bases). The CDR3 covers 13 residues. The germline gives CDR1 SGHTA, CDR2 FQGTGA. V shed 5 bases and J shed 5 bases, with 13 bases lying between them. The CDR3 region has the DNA TGTGCCAGCAGCCCGACTAATTCCCACGAGCAGTACTTC. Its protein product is CASSPTNSHEQYF.

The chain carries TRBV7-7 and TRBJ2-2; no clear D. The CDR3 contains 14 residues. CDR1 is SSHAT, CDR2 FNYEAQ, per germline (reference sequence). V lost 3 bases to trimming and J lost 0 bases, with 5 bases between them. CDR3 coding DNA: TGTGCCAGCAGCTTGTATTCGAACACCGGGGAGCTGTTTTTT. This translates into CASSLYSNTGELFF.

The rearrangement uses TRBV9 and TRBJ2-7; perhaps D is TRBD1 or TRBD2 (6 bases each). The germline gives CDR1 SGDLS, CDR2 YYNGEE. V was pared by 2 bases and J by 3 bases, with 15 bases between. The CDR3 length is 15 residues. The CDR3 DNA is TGTGCCAGCAGCGTGGGGGGACAACCGAACTACGAGCAGTACTTC. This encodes CASSVGGQPNYEQYF.

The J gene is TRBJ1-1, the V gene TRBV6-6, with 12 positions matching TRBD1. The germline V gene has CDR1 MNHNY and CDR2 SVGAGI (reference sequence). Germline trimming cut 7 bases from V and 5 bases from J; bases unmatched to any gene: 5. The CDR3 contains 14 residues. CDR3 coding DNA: TGTGCCAGCACCCGGGACAGGGGGCGGACTGAAGCTTTCTTT. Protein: CASTRDRGRTEAFF.

The CDR3 DNA reads TGTGCCAGCAGCGTAGGAAAGGGCGGGAAGGGGTCCTACGAGCAGTACTTC. It is translated as CASSVGKGGKGSYEQYF. This chain joins TRBV9 and TRBJ2-7; D perhaps matches TRBD2 (6 bases). Trimming cost V 0 bases and J 1 base, with 17 bases left between them. Germline values: CDR1 SGDLS, CDR2 YYNGEE. CDR3 size: 17 residues.

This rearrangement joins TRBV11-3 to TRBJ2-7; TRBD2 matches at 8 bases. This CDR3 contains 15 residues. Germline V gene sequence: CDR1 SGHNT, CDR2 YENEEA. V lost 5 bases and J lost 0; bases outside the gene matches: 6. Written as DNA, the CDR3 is TGTGCCAGCAGCCCCAATAGCGGGGTCTCCTACGAGCAGTACTTC. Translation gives CASSPNSGVSYEQYF.

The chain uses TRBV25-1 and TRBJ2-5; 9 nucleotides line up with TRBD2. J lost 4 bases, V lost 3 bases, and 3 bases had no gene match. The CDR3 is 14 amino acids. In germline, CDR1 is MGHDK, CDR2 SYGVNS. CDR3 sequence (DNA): TGTGCCAGCAGTGATCTGACTAGCGGAGAGACCCAGTACTTC. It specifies CASSDLTSGETQYF. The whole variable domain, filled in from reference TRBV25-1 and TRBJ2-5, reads EADIYQTPRYLVIGTGKKITLECSQTMGHDKMYWYQQDPGMELHLIHYSYGVNSTEKGDLSSESTVSRIRTEHFPLTLESARPSHTSQYLCASSDLTSGETQYFGPGTRLLVL.

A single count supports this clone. For the CDR3, the DNA is TGCGCCAGCAGCTTGGCCTCTCGCGGGGGGCGGAATGAGCAGTTCTTC. This gives the protein CASSLASRGGRNEQFF. The rearrangement links TRBV5-1 to TRBJ2-1; 8 nucleotides align to TRBD2. This CDR3 has 16 amino acids. The V gene end was trimmed by 0 bases and the J gene end by 7 bases; junction bases not matched to a gene: 9. Germline V gives CDR1 SGHRS, CDR2 YFSETQ.

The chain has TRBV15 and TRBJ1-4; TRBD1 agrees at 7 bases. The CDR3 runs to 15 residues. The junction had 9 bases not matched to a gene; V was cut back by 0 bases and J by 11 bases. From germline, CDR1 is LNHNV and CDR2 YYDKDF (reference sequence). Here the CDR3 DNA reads TGTGCCACCAGCAGAGAAGGAGGGGGCATTGGGAAACTGTTTTTT. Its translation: CATSREGGGIGKLFF.

The CDR3 DNA follows: TGCGCCAGCAGCCAAGATCGAGGGGCGGCCCAGCCCCAGCATTTT. Amino acids: CASSQDRGAAQPQHF. The chain has TRBV4-3 and TRBJ1-5, with D perhaps matching TRBD1 (5 bases). CDR1 LGHNA and CDR2 YSLEER come from the germline V gene. Trimming stripped 0 bases from V and 7 bases from J, with 13 bases between. The CDR3 is 15 amino acids.

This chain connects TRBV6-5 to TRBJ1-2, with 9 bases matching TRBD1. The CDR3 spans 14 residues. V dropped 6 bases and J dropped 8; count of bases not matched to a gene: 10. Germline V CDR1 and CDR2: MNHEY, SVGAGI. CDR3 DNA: TGTGCCAGCAGGAACCGGGACAGGGTGTTCGGCTACACCTTC. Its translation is CASRNRDRVFGYTF.

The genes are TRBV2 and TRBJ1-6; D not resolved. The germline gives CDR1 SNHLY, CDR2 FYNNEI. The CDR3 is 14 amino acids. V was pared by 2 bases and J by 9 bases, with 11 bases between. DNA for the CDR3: TGTGCCAGCAGTGAACTTTCTGGTATTTCACCCCTCCACTTT. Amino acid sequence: CASSELSGISPLHF.

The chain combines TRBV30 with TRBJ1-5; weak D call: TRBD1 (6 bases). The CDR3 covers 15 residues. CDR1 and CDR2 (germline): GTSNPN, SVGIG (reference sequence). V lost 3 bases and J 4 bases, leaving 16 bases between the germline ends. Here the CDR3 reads CAWRALGGPNQPQHF. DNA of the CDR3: TGTGCCTGGAGGGCCCTGGGGGGCCCTAATCAGCCCCAGCATTTT.

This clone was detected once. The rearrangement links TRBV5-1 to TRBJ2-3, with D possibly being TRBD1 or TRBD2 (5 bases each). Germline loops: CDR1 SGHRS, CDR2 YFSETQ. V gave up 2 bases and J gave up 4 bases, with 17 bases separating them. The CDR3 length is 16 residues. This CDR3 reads CASSFMGTHFADTQYF. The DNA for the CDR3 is TGCGCCAGCAGCTTCATGGGGACGCACTTTGCAGATACGCAGTATTTT.

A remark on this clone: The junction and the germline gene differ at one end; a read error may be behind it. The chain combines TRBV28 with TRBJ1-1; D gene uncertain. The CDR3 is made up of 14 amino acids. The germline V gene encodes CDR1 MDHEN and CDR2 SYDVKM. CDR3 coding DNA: TGTGCCAGCAGACGCGGCCGGGAGAACCCTGAAGCTTTCTTT. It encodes CASRRGRENPEAFF.

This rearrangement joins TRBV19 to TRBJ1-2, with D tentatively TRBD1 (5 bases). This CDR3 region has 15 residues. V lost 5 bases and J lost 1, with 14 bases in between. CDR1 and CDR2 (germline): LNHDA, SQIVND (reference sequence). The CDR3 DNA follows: TGTGCCAGTAGTCCTGGTGGAGGACATAACTATGGCTACACCTTC. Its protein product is CASSPGGGHNYGYTF.

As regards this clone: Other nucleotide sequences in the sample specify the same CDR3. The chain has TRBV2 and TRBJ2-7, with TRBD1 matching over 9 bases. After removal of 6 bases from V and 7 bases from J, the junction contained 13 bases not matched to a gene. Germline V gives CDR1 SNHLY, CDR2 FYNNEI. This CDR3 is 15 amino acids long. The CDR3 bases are TGTGCCAGCAGCCGTCGGGGACGACAGGGGGGGGAGCAGTACTTC. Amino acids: CASSRRGRQGGEQYF.